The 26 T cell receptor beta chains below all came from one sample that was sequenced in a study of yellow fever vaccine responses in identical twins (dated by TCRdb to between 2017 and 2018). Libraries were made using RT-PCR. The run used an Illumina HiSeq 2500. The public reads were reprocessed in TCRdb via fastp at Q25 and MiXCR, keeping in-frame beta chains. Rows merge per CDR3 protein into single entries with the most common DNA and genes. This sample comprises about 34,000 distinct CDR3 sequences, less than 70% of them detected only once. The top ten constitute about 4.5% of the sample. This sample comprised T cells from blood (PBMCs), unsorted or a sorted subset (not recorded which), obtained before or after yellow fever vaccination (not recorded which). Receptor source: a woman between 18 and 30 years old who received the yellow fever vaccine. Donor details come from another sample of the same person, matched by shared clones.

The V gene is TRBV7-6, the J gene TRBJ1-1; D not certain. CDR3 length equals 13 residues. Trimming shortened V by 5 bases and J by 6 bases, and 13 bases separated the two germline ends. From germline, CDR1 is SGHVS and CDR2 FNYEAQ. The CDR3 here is CASSPRFGAEAFF. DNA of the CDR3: TGTGCCAGCAGCCCCCGCTTCGGGGCTGAAGCTTTCTTT.

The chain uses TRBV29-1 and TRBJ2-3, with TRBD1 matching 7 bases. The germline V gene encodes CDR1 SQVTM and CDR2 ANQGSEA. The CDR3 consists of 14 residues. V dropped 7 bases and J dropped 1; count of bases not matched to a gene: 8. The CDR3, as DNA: TGCAGCGGCCTAAGGGGGCACGGCACAGATACGCAGTATTTT. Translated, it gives CSGLRGHGTDTQYF.

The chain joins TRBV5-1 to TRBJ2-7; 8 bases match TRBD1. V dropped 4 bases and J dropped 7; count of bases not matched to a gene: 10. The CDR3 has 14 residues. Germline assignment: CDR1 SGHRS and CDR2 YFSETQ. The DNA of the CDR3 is TGCGCCAGCAGCCCAGGACAGGGTGGTCAGGAGCAGTACGTC. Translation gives CASSPGQGGQEQYV.

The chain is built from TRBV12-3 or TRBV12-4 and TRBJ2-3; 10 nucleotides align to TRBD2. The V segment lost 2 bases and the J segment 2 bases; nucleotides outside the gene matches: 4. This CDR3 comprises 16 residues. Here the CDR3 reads CASSLLAGVLTDTQYF. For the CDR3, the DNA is TGTGCCAGCAGTTTACTAGCGGGGGTCCTCACAGATACGCAGTATTTT.

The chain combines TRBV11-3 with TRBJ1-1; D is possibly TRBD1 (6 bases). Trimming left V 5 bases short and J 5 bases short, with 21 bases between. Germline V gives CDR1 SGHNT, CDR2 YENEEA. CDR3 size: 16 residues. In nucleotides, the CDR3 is TGTGCCAGCAGCCGCACCGTCAGGGGTTTGACAACTGAAGCTTTCTTT. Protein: CASSRTVRGLTTEAFF.

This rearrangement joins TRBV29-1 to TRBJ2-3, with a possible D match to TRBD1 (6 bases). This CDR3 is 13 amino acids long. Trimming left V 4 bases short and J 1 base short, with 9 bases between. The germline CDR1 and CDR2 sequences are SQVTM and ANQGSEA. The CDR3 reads CSVVAGGTDTQYF. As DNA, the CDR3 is TGCAGCGTTGTTGCAGGGGGCACAGATACGCAGTATTTT.

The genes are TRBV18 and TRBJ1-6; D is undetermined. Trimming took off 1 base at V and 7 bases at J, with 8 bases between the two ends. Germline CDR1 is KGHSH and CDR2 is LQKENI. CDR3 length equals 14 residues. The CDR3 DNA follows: TGTGCCAGCTCACCACAGGAATTCAATTCACCCCTCCACTTT. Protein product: CASSPQEFNSPLHF.

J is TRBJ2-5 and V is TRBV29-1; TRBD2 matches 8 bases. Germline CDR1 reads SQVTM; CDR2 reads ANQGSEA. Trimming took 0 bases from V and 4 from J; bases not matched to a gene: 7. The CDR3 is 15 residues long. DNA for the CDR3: TGCAGCGTTGAAGATCGGGGGGGCCTAAGAGAGACCCAGTACTTC. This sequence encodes CSVEDRGGLRETQYF.

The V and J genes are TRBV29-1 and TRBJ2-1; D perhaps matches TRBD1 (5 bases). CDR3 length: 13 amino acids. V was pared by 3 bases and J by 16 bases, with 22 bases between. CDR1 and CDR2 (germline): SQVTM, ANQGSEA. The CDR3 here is CSVDMPDSPQFFF. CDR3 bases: TGCAGCGTTGACATGCCAGACAGCCCCCAGTTTTTCTTC.

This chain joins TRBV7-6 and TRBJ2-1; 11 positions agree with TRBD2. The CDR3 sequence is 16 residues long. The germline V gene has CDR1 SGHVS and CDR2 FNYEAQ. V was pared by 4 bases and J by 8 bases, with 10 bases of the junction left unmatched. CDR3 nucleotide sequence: TGTGCCAGCAGCTCCTCAGTAGCGGGGGGGCAGTATGAGCAGTTCTTC. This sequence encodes CASSSSVAGGQYEQFF.

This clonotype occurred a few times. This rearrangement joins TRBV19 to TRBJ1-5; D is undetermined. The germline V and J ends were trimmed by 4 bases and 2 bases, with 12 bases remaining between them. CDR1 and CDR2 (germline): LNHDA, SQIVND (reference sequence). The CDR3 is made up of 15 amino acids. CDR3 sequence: CASSSTTSRNQPQHF. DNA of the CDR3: TGTGCCAGTAGTAGCACGACAAGCCGCAATCAGCCCCAGCATTTT.

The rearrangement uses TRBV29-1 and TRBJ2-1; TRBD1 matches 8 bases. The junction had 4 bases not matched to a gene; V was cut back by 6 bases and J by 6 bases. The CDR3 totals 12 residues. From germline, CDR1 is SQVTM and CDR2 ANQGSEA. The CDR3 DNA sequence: TGCAGCGTGGACAGGGTTGGCAATGAGCAGTTCTTC. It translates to CSVDRVGNEQFF.

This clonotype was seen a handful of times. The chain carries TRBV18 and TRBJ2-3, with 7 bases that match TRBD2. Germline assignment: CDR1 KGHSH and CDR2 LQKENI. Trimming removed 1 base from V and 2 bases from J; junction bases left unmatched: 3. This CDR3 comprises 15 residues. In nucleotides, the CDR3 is TGTGCCAGCTCACCACGACGGGACTACACAGATACGCAGTATTTT. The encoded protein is CASSPRRDYTDTQYF. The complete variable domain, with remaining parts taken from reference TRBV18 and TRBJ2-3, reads NAGVMQNPRHLVRRRGQEARLRCSPMKGHSHVYWYRQLPEEGLKFMVYLQKENIIDESGMPKERFSAEFPKEGPSILRIQQVVRGDSAAYFCASSPRRDYTDTQYFGPGTRLTVL.

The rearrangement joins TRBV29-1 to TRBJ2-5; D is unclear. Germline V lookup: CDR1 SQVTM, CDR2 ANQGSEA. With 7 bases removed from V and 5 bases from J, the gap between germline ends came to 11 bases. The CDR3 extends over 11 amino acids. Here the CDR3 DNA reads TGCAGCGCACCCCTGCGGGAGACCCAGTACTTC. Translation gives CSAPLRETQYF.

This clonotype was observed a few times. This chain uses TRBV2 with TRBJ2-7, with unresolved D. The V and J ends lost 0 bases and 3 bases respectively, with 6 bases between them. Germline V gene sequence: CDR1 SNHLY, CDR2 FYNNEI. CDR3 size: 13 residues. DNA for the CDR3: TGTGCCAGCAGTGAAGCGCTTAGCTACGAGCAGTACTTC. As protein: CASSEALSYEQYF.

The CDR3 DNA reads as TGTGCCAGTACAGGGGTCGAGACCCAGTACTTC. Encoded protein: CASTGVETQYF. The chain is built from TRBV2 and TRBJ2-5, with 7 bases identical to TRBD1. Germline V lookup: CDR1 SNHLY, CDR2 FYNNEI. Unmatched junction bases numbered 3, after V lost 9 bases and J lost 5 bases. The CDR3 runs to 11 residues.

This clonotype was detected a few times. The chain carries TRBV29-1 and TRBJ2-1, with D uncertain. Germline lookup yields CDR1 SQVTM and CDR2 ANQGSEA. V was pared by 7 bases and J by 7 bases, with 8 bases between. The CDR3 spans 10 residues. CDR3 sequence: CSASDNEQFF. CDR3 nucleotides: TGCAGCGCCTCTGATAATGAGCAGTTCTTC.

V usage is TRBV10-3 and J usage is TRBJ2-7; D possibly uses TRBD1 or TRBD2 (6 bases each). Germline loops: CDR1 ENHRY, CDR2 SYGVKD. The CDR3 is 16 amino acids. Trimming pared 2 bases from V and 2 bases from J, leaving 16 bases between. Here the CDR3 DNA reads TGTGCCATCAGTGAGCCCAGTGAGGGGGGAACCTACGAGCAGTACTTC. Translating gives CAISEPSEGGTYEQYF.

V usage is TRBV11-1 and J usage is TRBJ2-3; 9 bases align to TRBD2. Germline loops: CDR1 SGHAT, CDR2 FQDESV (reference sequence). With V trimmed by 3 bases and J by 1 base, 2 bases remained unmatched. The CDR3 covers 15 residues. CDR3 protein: CASSLASGGTDTQYF. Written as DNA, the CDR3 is TGTGCCAGCAGCTTGGCTAGCGGGGGCACAGATACGCAGTATTTT.

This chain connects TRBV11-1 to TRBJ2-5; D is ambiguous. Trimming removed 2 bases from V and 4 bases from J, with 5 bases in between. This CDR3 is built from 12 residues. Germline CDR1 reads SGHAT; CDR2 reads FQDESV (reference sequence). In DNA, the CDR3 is TGTGCCAGCAGCTTACTCGTAGAGACCCAGTACTTC. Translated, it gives CASSLLVETQYF.

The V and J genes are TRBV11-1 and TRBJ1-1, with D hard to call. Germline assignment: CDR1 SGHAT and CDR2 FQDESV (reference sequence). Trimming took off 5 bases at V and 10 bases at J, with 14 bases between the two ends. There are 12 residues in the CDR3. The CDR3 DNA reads TGTGCCAGCAGCCACAGCGATGGGATAGCTTTCTTT. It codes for CASSHSDGIAFF.

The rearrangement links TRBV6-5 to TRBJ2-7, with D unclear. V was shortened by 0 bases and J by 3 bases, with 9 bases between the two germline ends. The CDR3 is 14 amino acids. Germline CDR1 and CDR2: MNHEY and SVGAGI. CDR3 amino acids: CASSYSVTGYEQYF. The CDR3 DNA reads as TGTGCCAGCAGTTACTCCGTTACGGGCTACGAGCAGTACTTC.

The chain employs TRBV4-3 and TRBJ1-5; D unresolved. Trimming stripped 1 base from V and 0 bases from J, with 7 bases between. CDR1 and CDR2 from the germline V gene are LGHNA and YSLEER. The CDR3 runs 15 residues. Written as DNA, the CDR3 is TGCGCCAGCAGCCAAGGTCAAAATAGCAATCAGCCCCAGCATTTT. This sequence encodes CASSQGQNSNQPQHF.

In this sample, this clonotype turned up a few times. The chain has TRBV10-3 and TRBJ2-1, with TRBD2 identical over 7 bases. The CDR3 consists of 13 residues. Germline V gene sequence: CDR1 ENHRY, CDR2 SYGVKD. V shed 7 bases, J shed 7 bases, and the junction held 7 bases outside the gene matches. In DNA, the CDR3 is TGTGCCATCACTCGCGGGAGCGGGAATGAGCAGTTCTTC. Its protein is CAITRGSGNEQFF.

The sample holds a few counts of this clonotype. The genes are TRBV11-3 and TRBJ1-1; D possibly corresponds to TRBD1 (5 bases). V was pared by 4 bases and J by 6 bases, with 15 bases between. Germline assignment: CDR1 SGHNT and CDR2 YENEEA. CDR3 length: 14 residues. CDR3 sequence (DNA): TGTGCCAGCAGCTCTATCCTACTCAGGGCTGAAGCTTTCTTT. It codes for CASSSILLRAEAFF.

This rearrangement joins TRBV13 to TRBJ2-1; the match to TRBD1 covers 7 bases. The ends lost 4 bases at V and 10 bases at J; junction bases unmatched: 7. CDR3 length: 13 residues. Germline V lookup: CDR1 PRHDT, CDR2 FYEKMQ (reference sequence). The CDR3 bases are TGTGCCAGCAGCTCACAAGGGACAGCAGAGCAGTTCTTC. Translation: CASSSQGTAEQFF.